Following are 17 T cell receptor beta chains from one sample sequenced in a study of blood T cell repertoires in COVID-19 (dated by TCRdb to the early 2020s). Library construction relied on the immunoSEQ multiplex PCR assay. TCRdb took over this immuneACCESS table, retaining in-frame rearrangements with V and J assigned. Such tables are incomplete; in checked studies, under half of the missing clones stem from an unresolved V gene, and the remainder is unexplained. The sample has around 150,000 clones on record, approximately 80% of them singletons. Roughly 11% of the sample rests with the top ten. Material: peripheral blood. These receptor sequences come from a man between 60 and 75 years old who had recovered from COVID-19.

The chain employs TRBV5-1 and TRBJ2-1, with D tentatively TRBD2 (6 bases). V was cut by 2 bases and J by 5 bases, with 14 bases left in between. The germline V gene has CDR1 SGHRS and CDR2 YFSETQ. This CDR3 spans 15 amino acids. CDR3 bases: TGCGCCAGCAGCTTCTCTGCGGGACGGGACAATGAGCAGTTCTTC. Residues: CASSFSAGRDNEQFF.

The J gene is TRBJ1-1, the V gene TRBV27, with D unresolved. Looked up from germline, CDR1 is MNHEY and CDR2 is SMNVEV (reference sequence). The CDR3 is 13 residues long. V shed 4 bases and J shed 4 bases, with 10 bases lying between them. The CDR3 coding sequence is TGTGCCAGCAGTTCCTCCGTAGTCACTGAAGCTTTCTTT. It yields the protein CASSSSVVTEAFF.

The genes are TRBV18 and TRBJ1-6; perhaps TRBD1 as D (6 bases). The CDR3 is 13 residues long. The V and J ends lost 4 bases and 6 bases respectively, with 7 bases between them. CDR1 is KGHSH, CDR2 LQKENI, per germline. The CDR3 protein is CASSQDSNSPLHF. In DNA form, the CDR3 reads TGTGCCAGCTCACAGGACAGTAATTCACCCCTCCACTTT.

Points on this clone: At one boundary the junction diverges from the germline segment, which might be a read error. The chain couples TRBV7-7 to TRBJ1-2; D remains unclear. From germline, CDR1 is SSHAT and CDR2 FNYEAQ (reference sequence). The CDR3 is 13 amino acids. In DNA, the CDR3 is TGTGCTAGCAGCTTAAATGGGGTAGTCGAGGGCACCTTC. Translated: CASSLNGVVEGTF.

This rearrangement joins TRBV4-2 to TRBJ1-2, with no clear D. The V and J ends lost 0 bases and 8 bases respectively, with 19 bases between them. The germline CDR1 and CDR2 sequences are LGHNA and YNFKEQ. The CDR3 is 16 amino acids. DNA for the CDR3: TGTGCCAGCAGCCAAGATGGGCCGCCGACCAGAAGGGGCTACACCTTC. It codes for CASSQDGPPTRRGYTF.

The sample holds a few counts of this clone. The chain links TRBV5-1 to TRBJ1-1; possibly TRBD1 for D (6 bases). From germline, CDR1 is SGHRS and CDR2 YFSETQ. CDR3 length: 15 residues. Trimming removed 5 bases from V and 5 bases from J, with 19 bases in between. The CDR3 region is CASRSGGRGRTEAFF. CDR3 nucleotides: TGCGCCAGCAGGTCGGGGGGCCGGGGGAGAACTGAAGCTTTCTTT.

This sequence joins TRBV5-1 and TRBJ1-3, with D tentatively TRBD1 (5 bases). This CDR3 contains 15 residues. The V end was cut by 4 bases, the J end by 0 bases, with 11 bases between. Germline V CDR1 and CDR2: SGHRS, YFSETQ. The DNA for the CDR3 is TGCGCCAGCAGCAGGACACTGAGCTCTGGAAACACCATATATTTT. Protein sequence: CASSRTLSSGNTIYF.

This chain uses TRBV18 with TRBJ2-1; D is perhaps TRBD1 (5 bases). Germline V gene sequence: CDR1 KGHSH, CDR2 LQKENI. V was clipped by 3 bases and J by 2 bases, with 11 bases between them. This CDR3 has 15 amino acids. The CDR3 nucleotides are TGTGCCAGCTCACCCCAGGGTCAGACCTACAATGAGCAGTTCTTC. This translates into CASSPQGQTYNEQFF.

V gene TRBV7-8 combines with J gene TRBJ1-5; D not certain. This CDR3 contains 15 residues. V gave up 1 base and J gave up 0 bases, with 7 bases separating them. CDR1 and CDR2 from the germline V gene are SGHVS and FQNEAQ. The DNA for the CDR3 is TGTGCCAGCAGCTTAGTGGGCAATAGCAATCAGCCCCAGCATTTT. This encodes CASSLVGNSNQPQHF.

The V gene is TRBV11-2, the J gene TRBJ2-7; D uncertain. The CDR3 consists of 11 residues. Trimming took 5 bases from V and 4 from J, leaving 6 bases between them. From germline, CDR1 is SGHAT and CDR2 FQNNGV. The CDR3 region is CASSPAYEQYF. The DNA of the CDR3 is TGTGCCAGCAGCCCAGCGTACGAGCAGTACTTC.

This rearrangement joins TRBV7-2 to TRBJ2-2; the match to TRBD2 covers 9 bases. The CDR3 sequence is 16 residues long. Trimming removed 5 bases from V and 1 base from J; junction bases left unmatched: 5. CDR1 SGHTA and CDR2 FQGNSA come from the germline V gene. In DNA form, the CDR3 reads TGTGCCAGCAGCATTAGCGGGAGCCGGAACACCGGGGAGCTGTTTTTT. Translation gives CASSISGSRNTGELFF.

This clone is a singleton in its sample. The J gene is TRBJ2-2, the V gene TRBV11-3, with 8 bases identical to TRBD2. The germline V gene has CDR1 SGHNT and CDR2 YENEEA. The CDR3 is 16 residues long. Germline trimming cut 5 bases from V and 0 bases from J; bases unmatched to any gene: 5. The chain's CDR3 is CASSGASGPNTGELFF. Written as DNA, the CDR3 is TGTGCCAGCAGCGGTGCTAGCGGGCCGAACACCGGGGAGCTGTTTTTT.

This clone was observed a single time. This chain connects TRBV24-1 to TRBJ2-3, with 12 positions matching TRBD2. The J segment lost 6 bases and the V segment lost 4 bases, leaving 7 bases of the junction unmatched. This CDR3 region has 16 residues. Germline V lookup: CDR1 KGHDR, CDR2 SFDVKD. CDR3: CATSDPSGRAFDTQYF. The CDR3 coding sequence is TGTGCCACCAGTGACCCTAGCGGGAGGGCCTTCGATACGCAGTATTTT.

The CDR3 loop is CASSEALGAGANVLTF. As DNA, the CDR3 is TGTGCCAGCAGTGAAGCGCTAGGGGCCGGGGCCAACGTCCTGACTTTC. The rearrangement uses TRBV6-1 and TRBJ2-6; D is possibly TRBD1 (5 bases). V shed 0 bases and J shed 4 bases, with 10 bases lying between them. The V gene's germline CDR1 is MNHNS and CDR2 SASEGT. The CDR3 loop spans 16 amino acids.

The chain carries TRBV19 and TRBJ2-1; the match to TRBD1 covers 8 bases. The CDR3 consists of 14 residues. With 3 bases clipped from V and 7 bases from J, the junction kept 5 bases outside the gene matches. Germline CDR1 and CDR2: LNHDA and SQIVND (reference sequence). Here the CDR3 DNA reads TGTGCCAGTAGTATCTCCAGGGGGCATAATGAGCAGTTCTTC. Translating it yields CASSISRGHNEQFF.

The rearrangement links TRBV25-1 to TRBJ1-4; 10 bases are a match to TRBD1. V was pared by 4 bases and J by 3 bases, with 5 bases of the junction left unmatched. The CDR3 consists of 16 residues. From germline, CDR1 is MGHDK and CDR2 SYGVNS. CDR3: CASSGTGGFPNEKLFF. The CDR3 coding sequence is TGTGCCAGCAGTGGGACAGGGGGATTTCCTAATGAAAAACTGTTTTTT. The full variable domain, its missing parts supplied by reference TRBV25-1 and TRBJ1-4, is EADIYQTPRYLVIGTGKKITLECSQTMGHDKMYWYQQDPGMELHLIHYSYGVNSTEKGDLSSESTVSRIRTEHFPLTLESARPSHTSQYLCASSGTGGFPNEKLFFGSGTQLSVL.

This chain uses TRBV6-2 or TRBV6-3 with TRBJ2-3; no clear D. V lost 4 bases and J 3 bases, leaving 8 bases between the germline ends. Germline lookup yields CDR1 MNHEY and CDR2 SVGEGT. The CDR3 extends over 13 amino acids. In nucleotides, the CDR3 is TGTGCCAGCAGTTCCGGTTTTACAGATACGCAGTATTTT. Protein: CASSSGFTDTQYF.